A single sample is the source of the 6 T cell receptor beta chains below, sequenced in a study of T cell clonality in common variable immunodeficiency. TCRdb's table, derived via immunoSEQ multiplex PCR, lists solely in-frame clones and lacks some. This sample includes about 52,000 clones with no singletons; its ten biggest clones take up 3% to 4%. Sequenced: peripheral blood mononuclear cells. These receptor sequences come from a person between 18 and 75 years old in good health.

At least ten counts were recorded for this clone. The sequenced fragment ends 3 residues before the CDR3 boundary, so the rest is inferred from the germline J gene. The chain joins TRBV19 to TRBJ1-3, with 8 bases aligning to TRBD1. Germline CDR1 reads LNHDA; CDR2 reads SQIVND (reference sequence). V lost 7 bases and J lost 0; bases outside the gene matches: 8. This CDR3 has 16 amino acids. CDR3 DNA, as far as it was read: TGTGCCAGTAACCTCCCAGGGGGCCGCTCTGGAAACACC. Translated: CASNLPGGRSGNT. The CDR3 as a whole reads CASNLPGGRSGNTIYF.

This clone was seen ten or more times. The CDR3 extends 3 residues past the end of the read, so its final part is completed from the germline J gene. The V gene is TRBV7-6, the J gene TRBJ2-3, with 8 bases matching TRBD2. This CDR3 has 16 residues. J lost 0 bases, V lost 2 bases, and 4 bases had no gene match. Germline lookup yields CDR1 SGHVS and CDR2 FNYEAQ. The DNA read from the CDR3 is TGTGCCAGCAGCTTAAGGGCTAGCGGGAGCACAGATACG. It codes for CASSLRASGSTDT. Given in full, the CDR3 is CASSLRASGSTDTQYF.

As concerns this clone: The read is 3 residues too short to cover the CDR3 end, so that end is filled in from the germline J gene. This chain connects TRBV10-2 to TRBJ1-6; no definite D call. Germline V lookup: CDR1 WSHSY, CDR2 SAAADI. V lost 7 bases to trimming and J lost 0 bases, with 13 bases between them. This CDR3 has 16 amino acids. CDR3: CASTGEGRSYNSPLHF. The sequenced part of the CDR3 DNA is TGCGCCAGCACCGGGGAGGGCCGCTCCTATAATTCACCC.

Ten or more counts support this clone. The CDR3 end lies 3 residues beyond the end of the read and is filled in from the germline J gene. The chain recombines TRBV6-2 or TRBV6-3 with TRBJ2-7; no definite D call. CDR3 length equals 12 residues. CDR1 and CDR2 (germline): MNHEY, SVGEGT. Between the trimmed V and J ends, which lost 8 bases and 2 bases, there was a span of 10 bases. CDR3 loop: CASESVTYEQYF. The part of the CDR3 DNA that was read is TGTGCCAGCGAAAGCGTAACCTACGAG.

This clone came up many times. The CDR3 goes on 3 residues after the read ends, and that part is filled in from the germline J gene. The chain combines TRBV7-9 with TRBJ2-3, with D unresolved. Trimming left V 1 base short and J 0 bases short, with 8 bases between. The CDR3 runs to 15 residues. Germline V gene sequence: CDR1 SEHNR, CDR2 FQNEAQ (reference sequence). The covered CDR3 bases are TGTGCCAGCAGCTTAGTTCCCAGAAGCACAGATACG. The encoded protein is CASSLVPRSTDT. The CDR3 in its entirety is CASSLVPRSTDTQYF.

This clone was recorded at least ten times. The sequence runs out 3 residues before the end of the CDR3; the remainder is reconstructed from the germline J gene. The chain carries TRBV5-1 and TRBJ2-1, with TRBD2 matching 10 bases. The CDR3 runs to 16 residues. CDR1 is SGHRS, CDR2 YFSETQ, per germline. Trimming took 0 bases from V and 5 from J; bases not matched to a gene: 5. CDR3 region: CASSLVGLAGDNEQFF. The sequenced part of the CDR3 DNA is TGCGCCAGCAGCTTGGTCGGTCTAGCGGGAGACAATGAG.